This T cell receptor (beta chain) comes out of a study of T cells after yellow fever vaccination. TCR cDNA was made by 5'RACE template switching, adding a universal primer site and UMIs. TCRdb re-analysed the 5' RACE reads in MiXCR, keeping a single row per CDR3 protein. The sample yields about 340,000 distinct CDR3 sequences, approximately 4.2% seen once. This clonotype originated in a man aged 18 to 29 who received the YFV17D yellow fever vaccine. The material sequenced was PBMCs, taken 5 days after the yellow fever booster vaccination.

The chain's CDR3 is CASSLPPQSDNSPLHF. The CDR3 region has the DNA TGTGCCAGCAGCTTACCTCCTCAAAGCGATAATTCACCCCTCCACTTT. The chain links TRBV7-3 to TRBJ1-6; no clear D. Germline V gives CDR1 SGHTA, CDR2 FQGTGA. The ends were cut back, 2 bases at V and 5 bases at J, with 13 bases in the middle. This CDR3 comprises 16 residues.